Presented here are 29 T cell receptor beta chains from one specimen sequenced in a study of ipilimumab plus nivolumab after autologous stem cell transplantation. Sequencing was performed with immunoSEQ multiplex PCR; in TCRdb, only in-frame clones are kept and a portion is missing. This table has fewer than 85,000 clones, nearly 85% appearing once. Sequenced material: PBMCs, taken in a trial of ipilimumab plus nivolumab as post-transplant consolidation. The source is a male donor with diffuse large B-cell lymphoma.

The rearrangement links TRBV11-2 to TRBJ2-3; D ambiguous. Germline values: CDR1 SGHAT, CDR2 FQNNGV. The CDR3 is made up of 14 amino acids. V lost 5 bases and J lost 1, with 10 bases in between. The CDR3 DNA sequence: TGTGCCAGCAGCGTAGCCCCCGGCACAGATACGCAGTATTTT. Its protein product is CASSVAPGTDTQYF. Filled out from reference TRBV11-2 and TRBJ2-3, the complete variable domain reads EAGVAQSPRYKIIEKRQSVAFWCNPISGHATLYWYQQILGQGPKLLIQFQNNGVVDDSQLPKDRFSAERLKGVDSTLKIQPAKLEDSAVYLCASSVAPGTDTQYFGPGTRLTVL.

The chain couples TRBV5-1 to TRBJ2-1, with a tentative D call TRBD1 (6 bases). V shed 2 bases and J shed 10 bases, with 22 bases lying between them. CDR1 and CDR2 (germline): SGHRS, YFSETQ. The CDR3 runs 16 residues. The CDR3 loop is CASSLPGTLDVDEQFF. In DNA form, the CDR3 reads TGCGCCAGCAGCTTACCCGGGACACTGGATGTTGACGAGCAGTTCTTC. Variable domain in full (rest from reference TRBV5-1 and TRBJ2-1): KAGVTQTPRYLIKTRGQQVTLSCSPISGHRSVSWYQQTPGQGLQFLFEYFSETQRNKGNFPGRFSGRQFSNSRSEMNVSTLELGDSALYLCASSLPGTLDVDEQFFGPGTRLTVL.

The chain joins TRBV19 to TRBJ1-1, with 9 bases identical to TRBD1. CDR1 LNHDA and CDR2 SQIVND come from the germline V gene (reference sequence). V dropped 4 bases and J dropped 1; count of bases not matched to a gene: 10. The CDR3 has 17 amino acids. CDR3 sequence reads: CASSTRDRGQGNTEAFF. CDR3 DNA: TGTGCCAGTAGTACCCGGGACCGGGGACAGGGGAACACTGAAGCTTTCTTT.

The chain recombines TRBV6-6 with TRBJ1-6; possible D gene TRBD1, 6 bases. V was clipped by 0 bases and J by 7 bases, with 10 bases between them. The CDR3 totals 15 residues. Germline CDR1 MNHNY, CDR2 SVGAGI (reference sequence). Written as DNA, the CDR3 is TGTGCCAGCAGTTACTCAAGGGGGGGAAATTCACCCCTCCACTTT. Its protein product is CASSYSRGGNSPLHF.

J is TRBJ2-1 and V is TRBV5-1; D gene unclear. V lost 2 bases to trimming and J lost 6 bases, with 3 bases between them. The CDR3 contains 11 residues. The germline gives CDR1 SGHRS, CDR2 YFSETQ. The CDR3 nucleotides are TGCGCCAGCAGCTTCGGCAATGAGCAGTTCTTC. It specifies CASSFGNEQFF.

This chain uses TRBV4-1 with TRBJ2-5; D remains ambiguous. Germline CDR1 is MGHRA and CDR2 is YSYEKL. Trimming took 3 bases from V and 0 from J, leaving 8 bases between them. CDR3 length equals 14 residues. The CDR3 spells CASSQRSYQETQYF. Written as DNA, the CDR3 is TGCGCCAGCAGCCAGCGATCGTACCAAGAGACCCAGTACTTC.

Only a few counts were recorded for this clone. The chain uses TRBV7-8 and TRBJ1-1; possibly TRBD1 for D (6 bases). In germline, CDR1 is SGHVS, CDR2 FQNEAQ. Trimming removed 5 bases from V and 0 bases from J, with 10 bases in between. The CDR3 runs to 14 residues. CDR3: CASSRQALNTEAFF. The CDR3 DNA is TGTGCCAGCAGCCGACAGGCCCTGAACACTGAAGCTTTCTTT.

This chain links TRBV12-5 with TRBJ2-7; D possibly corresponds to TRBD2 (5 bases). The CDR3 is 11 amino acids. Germline V gene sequence: CDR1 LGHNT, CDR2 FRNRAP. The V end was cut by 6 bases, the J end by 4 bases, with 7 bases between. In DNA form, the CDR3 reads TGTGCTAGTGGCCGGGGATACGAGCAGTACTTC. It codes for CASGRGYEQYF.

This chain joins TRBV4-1 and TRBJ2-7; a possible D gene is TRBD2 (6 bases). The germline V and J ends were trimmed by 0 bases and 4 bases, with 16 bases remaining between them. Germline V gene data show CDR1 as MGHRA and CDR2 as YSYEKL. There are 16 residues in the CDR3. In DNA, the CDR3 is TGCGCCAGCAGCCAAGAAGTTAGGGGACTCCGGTACGAGCAGTACTTC. Protein: CASSQEVRGLRYEQYF.

The chain links TRBV5-5 to TRBJ2-5; D remains ambiguous. CDR1 and CDR2 (germline): SGHKS, YYEKEE (reference sequence). V gave up 0 bases and J gave up 5 bases, with 8 bases separating them. This CDR3 has 13 residues. The CDR3 sequence is CASSLAPRETQYF. The CDR3 DNA reads as TGTGCCAGCAGCTTGGCCCCCCGGGAGACCCAGTACTTC.

J is TRBJ2-1 and V is TRBV4-1; perhaps TRBD1 as D (5 bases). This CDR3 contains 12 residues. Trimming pared 11 bases from V and 0 bases from J, leaving 8 bases between. CDR1 and CDR2 from the germline V gene are MGHRA and YSYEKL. The CDR3 is CASRDSYNEQFF. In nucleotides, the CDR3 is TGCGCCTCCAGGGACTCCTACAATGAGCAGTTCTTC.

Only a few counts were recorded for this clone. The V gene is TRBV5-5, the J gene TRBJ2-7; TRBD2 might be the D (5 bases). Per the germline V gene, CDR1 is SGHKS and CDR2 is YYEKEE (reference sequence). Trimming left V 0 bases short and J 0 bases short, with 13 bases between. There are 16 residues in the CDR3. In nucleotides, the CDR3 is TGTGCCAGCAGCTTGGGAGAGGGCAGCAACTCCTACGAGCAGTACTTC. Translating gives CASSLGEGSNSYEQYF.

The chain is built from TRBV29-1 and TRBJ1-1; weak D call: TRBD1 (5 bases). Germline V gene lookup returns CDR1 SQVTM and CDR2 ANQGSEA. The CDR3 is 14 residues long. V was cut by 3 bases and J by 5 bases, with 16 bases left in between. The CDR3 loop reads CSVERVGGGTEAFF. The CDR3 DNA is TGCAGCGTTGAGAGAGTTGGGGGAGGGACTGAAGCTTTCTTT.

This chain joins TRBV4-2 and TRBJ2-1; 8 bases are a match to TRBD2. CDR3 length equals 16 residues. The germline V gene encodes CDR1 LGHNA and CDR2 YNFKEQ. V lost 0 bases and J lost 4; bases outside the gene matches: 5. CDR3 in amino acids: CASSQEASGLYNEQFF. The CDR3 nucleotides are TGTGCCAGCAGCCAAGAGGCTAGCGGGCTGTACAATGAGCAGTTCTTC.

The V call is TRBV5-6, the J call TRBJ2-1, with 9 bases that match TRBD1. With 3 bases clipped from V and 7 bases from J, the junction kept 8 bases outside the gene matches. This CDR3 has 15 residues. Germline V gives CDR1 SGHDT, CDR2 YYEEEE. The CDR3 nucleotides are TGTGCCAGCAGCTGGTTGGGACAGGGATCGAATGAGCAGTTCTTC. It yields the protein CASSWLGQGSNEQFF. Supplemented by reference TRBV5-6 and TRBJ2-1, the full variable domain reads DAGVTQSPTHLIKTRGQQVTLRCSPKSGHDTVSWYQQALGQGPQFIFQYYEEEERQRGNFPDRFSGHQFPNYSSELNVNALLLGDSALYLCASSWLGQGSNEQFFGPGTRLTVL.

The rearrangement links TRBV7-9 to TRBJ2-3; the match to TRBD1 covers 9 bases. This CDR3 is 13 amino acids long. V lost 9 bases to trimming and J lost 7 bases; unmatched junction nucleotides: 8. CDR1 is SEHNR, CDR2 FQNEAQ, per germline (reference sequence). Here the CDR3 reads CARADRGKNTQYF. The CDR3 nucleotides are TGTGCCAGGGCGGACAGGGGAAAAAATACGCAGTATTTT.

The rearrangement links TRBV11-2 to TRBJ2-7; no firm D call. The ends were cut back, 0 bases at V and 7 bases at J, with 7 bases in the middle. The germline CDR1 and CDR2 sequences are SGHAT and FQNNGV. This CDR3 region has 12 residues. CDR3 loop: CASSLEPWEQYF. For the CDR3, the DNA is TGTGCCAGCAGCTTAGAGCCGTGGGAGCAGTACTTC.

The chain links TRBV6-1 to TRBJ2-7, with D possibly being TRBD2 (5 bases). CDR1 and CDR2 from the germline V gene are MNHNS and SASEGT. The V gene lost 7 bases and the J gene lost 1 base, with 17 bases spanning the gap. CDR3 length: 15 residues. The CDR3 sequence is CASTEGSGISYEQYF. CDR3 coding DNA: TGTGCCAGCACTGAGGGAAGTGGGATATCCTACGAGCAGTACTTC.

This clone was observed a few times. The gene calls are TRBV10-3 and TRBJ2-7; 7 bases agree with TRBD1. From germline, CDR1 is ENHRY and CDR2 SYGVKD. The CDR3 covers 16 residues. After removal of 6 bases from V and 1 base from J, the junction contained 12 bases not matched to a gene. For the CDR3, the DNA is TGTGCCATCAGCCCAGCCGATATACAGGGGTCCTACGAGCAGTACTTC. Protein product: CAISPADIQGSYEQYF.

The sample holds one count of this clone. The germline gene is not matched at one end of the junction; a read error may be the cause. This rearrangement joins TRBV4-2 to TRBJ1-5; 7 bases are a match to TRBD1. The CDR3 contains 13 residues. Germline V CDR1 and CDR2: LGHNA, YNFKEQ. The DNA for the CDR3 is TGTGCCAGCGGCCAGGGGGGCTATCAGCCCCAGCATTTT. It is translated as CASGQGGYQPQHF.

The chain is built from TRBV9 and TRBJ2-5; 10 bases map to TRBD1. The V and J ends lost 3 bases and 4 bases, in that order; junction bases with no gene match: 6. CDR3 length: 15 amino acids. Germline CDR1 SGDLS, CDR2 YYNGEE. CDR3 in amino acids: CASSDGQGGLETQYF. The CDR3 DNA is TGTGCCAGCAGCGATGGACAGGGGGGGTTAGAGACCCAGTACTTC.

This clone was seen more than once but under ten times. This chain joins TRBV29-1 and TRBJ1-1; D not resolved. Germline V gene data show CDR1 as SQVTM and CDR2 as ANQGSEA. This CDR3 is 11 amino acids long. Trimming cost V 3 bases and J 0 bases, with 2 bases left between them. In DNA, the CDR3 is TGCAGCGTTGAGGTGAACACTGAAGCTTTCTTT. Residues: CSVEVNTEAFF.

The chain combines TRBV5-4 with TRBJ2-6; 8 nucleotides agree with TRBD2. Trimming removed 4 bases from V and 2 bases from J; junction bases left unmatched: 2. Per germline, CDR1 SGHNT and CDR2 YYREEE (reference sequence). The CDR3 runs 15 residues. In DNA form, the CDR3 reads TGTGCCAGCAGCCGGGGGGGCGCTGGGGCCAACGTCCTGACTTTC. It yields the protein CASSRGGAGANVLTF.

A single count supports this clone. The chain carries TRBV4-3 and TRBJ2-1; D uncertain. Germline CDR1 and CDR2: LGHNA and YSLEER. V lost 4 bases and J lost 0, with 16 bases in between. The CDR3 runs 17 residues. The CDR3 sequence: CASSPRAAASSYNEQFF. The CDR3 bases are TGCGCCAGCAGCCCTAGGGCGGCCGCGAGCTCCTACAATGAGCAGTTCTTC.

This clone appeared a single time. The chain couples TRBV11-2 to TRBJ2-3; 9 bases match TRBD2. The CDR3 is 15 residues long. V was clipped by 5 bases and J by 2 bases; unmatched bases: 5. Looked up from germline, CDR1 is SGHAT and CDR2 is FQNNGV. CDR3 loop: CASSRAGGPTDTQYF. The CDR3 bases are TGTGCCAGCAGCCGAGCGGGGGGCCCCACAGATACGCAGTATTTT.

The chain joins TRBV4-1 to TRBJ2-7; 8 bases match TRBD2. V lost 0 bases, J lost 8 bases, and 9 bases stayed unmatched. This CDR3 contains 15 residues. From germline, CDR1 is MGHRA and CDR2 YSYEKL. CDR3 protein: CASSQDLGGGRKQYF. The DNA for the CDR3 is TGCGCCAGCAGCCAAGATCTTGGCGGCGGGAGGAAGCAGTACTTC.

The CDR3 DNA follows: TGTGCCAGCAGCTTAATGGGGATATACAATGAGCAGTTCTTC. Translation gives CASSLMGIYNEQFF. The J gene is TRBJ2-1, the V gene TRBV7-2, with D hard to call. The germline V and J ends were trimmed by 2 bases and 4 bases, with 9 bases remaining between them. This CDR3 has 14 amino acids. The germline V gene has CDR1 SGHTA and CDR2 FQGNSA. The full variable domain, with the rest looked up from reference TRBV7-2 and TRBJ2-1, is GAGVSQSPSNKVTEKGKDVELRCDPISGHTALYWYRQSLGQGLEFLIYFQGNSAPDKSGLPSDRFSAERTGGSVSTLTIQRTQQEDSAVYLCASSLMGIYNEQFFGPGTRLTVL.

V is TRBV5-1 and J is TRBJ1-1; 9 positions match TRBD1. Germline trimming cut 5 bases from V and 5 bases from J; bases unmatched to any gene: 7. CDR3 length equals 14 residues. Germline V gives CDR1 SGHRS, CDR2 YFSETQ. The CDR3 coding sequence is TGCGCCAGCAGGCCTACAGGGGGCTCAACTGAAGCTTTCTTT. Translated: CASRPTGGSTEAFF.

The genes are TRBV2 and TRBJ1-1; D remains ambiguous. The V end lost 2 bases, the J end lost 8 bases, and 18 bases lay between the germline ends. Looked up from germline, CDR1 is SNHLY and CDR2 is FYNNEI. CDR3 length equals 15 residues. The CDR3 protein is CASSESPLSRAEAFF. CDR3 DNA: TGTGCCAGCAGTGAATCCCCCCTTTCACGGGCCGAAGCTTTCTTT. Combining the CDR3 with reference TRBV2 and TRBJ1-1 gives the whole variable domain EPEVTQTPSHQVTQMGQEVILRCVPISNHLYFYWYRQILGQKVEFLVSFYNNEISEKSEIFDDQFSVERPDGSNFTLKIRSTKLEDSAMYFCASSESPLSRAEAFFGQGTRLTVV.